The 5 T cell receptor beta chains reported below all come from one sample, sequenced in a study of blood T cell repertoires in COVID-19. Libraries were prepared by immunoSEQ multiplex PCR; TCRdb keeps only in-frame clonotypes and omits some of them. Here the sample spans about 410,000 clones, 86% being singletons. The sequenced sample was peripheral blood. The source of these receptors is a woman aged 30 to 39 with active or convalescent COVID-19.

The chain recombines TRBV5-8 with TRBJ2-5; 8 bases fit TRBD2. J gave up 5 bases and V 5 bases, and 14 bases lay outside the gene matches. The CDR3 totals 16 residues. Germline lookup yields CDR1 SGHTS and CDR2 YDEGEE. CDR3 sequence (DNA): TGTGCCAGCAGTTATAGTTTCCTTCGCGGGAGGGAGACCCAGTACTTC. Amino acids: CASSYSFLRGRETQYF. The whole variable domain, filled in from reference TRBV5-8 and TRBJ2-5, reads EAGVTQSPTHLIKTRGQQATLRCSPISGHTSVYWYQQALGLGLQFLLWYDEGEERNRGNFPPRFSGRQFPNYSSELNVNALELEDSALYLCASSYSFLRGRETQYFGPGTRLLVL.

The chain has TRBV27 and TRBJ2-1, with 9 bases lining up with TRBD2. This CDR3 has 11 amino acids. Trimming took 8 bases from V and 12 from J; bases not matched to a gene: 5. CDR1 is MNHEY and CDR2 is SMNVEV in the germline V gene (reference sequence). The CDR3 DNA sequence: TGTGCCAGCGGCCGCGGGAGGGGGCAGTTCTTC. Protein: CASGRGRGQFF.

The chain has TRBV6-5 and TRBJ1-1; perhaps TRBD1 as D (5 bases). Trimming took off 6 bases at V and 11 bases at J, with 22 bases between the two ends. The CDR3 loop spans 14 amino acids. Germline lookup yields CDR1 MNHEY and CDR2 SVGAGI. CDR3 region: CASSNTPGNRGAFF. CDR3 DNA sequence: TGTGCCAGCAGCAACACCCCAGGGAACCGTGGGGCTTTCTTT.

The V call is TRBV25-1, the J call TRBJ2-7; D gene unclear. CDR3 size: 11 residues. CDR1 is MGHDK and CDR2 is SYGVNS in the germline V gene. V lost 2 bases and J 9 bases, leaving 8 bases between the germline ends. DNA of the CDR3: TGTGCCAGCAGTGAAGACTCTTGGCAGTACTTC. It codes for CASSEDSWQYF.

V is TRBV30 and J is TRBJ2-2; no clear D. Trimming took 4 bases from V and 0 from J, leaving 9 bases between them. The CDR3 runs 14 residues. CDR1 is GTSNPN, CDR2 SVGIG, per germline (reference sequence). The CDR3 region has the DNA TGTGCCTGGATGGCTGGGCCGAACACCGGGGAGCTGTTTTTT. Its protein product is CAWMAGPNTGELFF.